The rows below give T cell receptor beta chains drawn from one sample of a study of shared clonotypes between healthy human individuals. The assay was immunoSEQ multiplex PCR, and TCRdb's table has in-frame clones only and misses some. The sample contains approximately 720,000 clones, roughly 94% of which appear only once. Sequencing was carried out using naive CD8+ T cells sorted from blood. The receptor source for this set is a young man in good health. CDR3s include the opening cysteine and the closing phenylalanine or tryptophan. Fields, in order: clone size, V gene, D gene, J gene, CDR3 DNA, CDR3 protein. D genes are given only for firm matches. Clone size is shown for a subset of rows, as once, few, many or a class of expanded clone.

size: .
V: TRBV27
D: TRBD2
J: TRBJ2-1
DNA: TGTGCCAGCAGTTCGGGACTAGCGGGAGTTGTCCACAATGAGCAGTTCTTC
CDR3: CASSSGLAGVVHNEQFF

size: once
V: TRBV4-1
D: .
J: TRBJ2-2
DNA: TGCGCCAGCAGCCAGGCCAGGGGGGCCGGGGAGCTGTTTTTT
CDR3: CASSQARGAGELFF

size: .
V: TRBV7-9
D: .
J: TRBJ2-7
DNA: TGTGCCAGCAGCTTAAGCAGCTACGAGCAGTACTTC
CDR3: CASSLSSYEQYF

size: .
V: TRBV19
D: TRBD2
J: TRBJ2-7
DNA: TGTGCCAGTAGTCGGGGGGTAGACTACGAGCAGTACTTC
CDR3: CASSRGVDYEQYF

size: .
V: TRBV7-2
D: TRBD2
J: TRBJ2-7
DNA: TGTGCCAGCAGCTTAAGCCTAGCGGGGCCCCTTTACGAGCAGTACTTC
CDR3: CASSLSLAGPLYEQYF

size: .
V: TRBV6-6
D: TRBD1
J: TRBJ2-3
DNA: TGTGCCAGCACCCAGGGGGACAGGCCCACAGATACGCAGTATTTT
CDR3: CASTQGDRPTDTQYF

size: .
V: TRBV19
D: .
J: TRBJ2-1
DNA: TGTGCCAGTAGTATAGACCGTGGGTTGGTCAATGAGCAGTTCTTC
CDR3: CASSIDRGLVNEQFF

size: .
V: TRBV5-4
D: .
J: TRBJ2-2
DNA: TGTGCCTTCGGGGGATTGTCCGGGGAGCTGTTTTTT
CDR3: CAFGGLSGELFF

size: .
V: TRBV7-3
D: TRBD2
J: TRBJ2-1
DNA: TGTGCCAGCAGCCGAGGACTAGCGGGAGTTACCTTCTCCTACAATGAGCAGTTCTTC
CDR3: CASSRGLAGVTFSYNEQFF

size: .
V: TRBV29-1
D: TRBD2
J: TRBJ2-5
DNA: TGCAGCGTTGATCGGCTAGCGGACCCTCGAGAGACCCAGTACTTC
CDR3: CSVDRLADPRETQYF

size: .
V: TRBV2
D: .
J: TRBJ2-7
DNA: TGTGCCAGCAGCTCCTCGGGGGAGAATGGCGAGCAGTACTTC
CDR3: CASSSSGENGEQYF

size: once
V: TRBV29-1
D: TRBD2
J: TRBJ2-7
DNA: TGCAGCGTTGAAGTGGGGGCCACTAGCGGGGTAACCTACGAGCAGTACTTC
CDR3: CSVEVGATSGVTYEQYF

size: .
V: TRBV9
D: TRBD2
J: TRBJ2-1
DNA: TGTGCCAGCAGCGTAGTTAGCGGGAGGGCCTTGGGCCCCCTCTACAATGAGCAGTTCTTC
CDR3: CASSVVSGRALGPLYNEQFF

size: .
V: TRBV27
D: .
J: TRBJ2-7
DNA: TGTGCCAGCATCTCCTTAGAGGGCTACGAGCAGTACTTC
CDR3: CASISLEGYEQYF

size: once
V: TRBV9
D: .
J: TRBJ2-6
DNA: TGTGCCAGCAGCGTAAGGGGTACTGGGGCCAACGTCCTGACTTTC
CDR3: CASSVRGTGANVLTF

size: .
V: TRBV2
D: TRBD1
J: TRBJ2-2
DNA: TGTGCCAGCAGTTTAGGGACAGGGTTTCGAGAGAACACCGGGGAGCTGTTTTTT
CDR3: CASSLGTGFRENTGELFF

size: .
V: TRBV6-6
D: .
J: TRBJ2-2
DNA: TGTGCCAGCAGTCCGGGACTTTACACCGGGGAGCTGTTTTTT
CDR3: CASSPGLYTGELFF

size: once
V: TRBV7-7
D: .
J: TRBJ1-1
DNA: TGTGCTAGCAGCTTAGGAGAGCAGGGTACAGCTTTCTTT
CDR3: CASSLGEQGTAFF

size: .
V: TRBV15
D: TRBD1
J: TRBJ1-4
DNA: TGTGCCACCAGCACCACCAACAGGGGAGGAGCAACTAATGAAAAACTGTTTTTT
CDR3: CATSTTNRGGATNEKLFF

size: .
V: TRBV5-4
D: .
J: TRBJ2-3
DNA: TGTGCCAGCAGACCCGGACCTGGTGAAGCAGATACGCAGTATTTT
CDR3: CASRPGPGEADTQYF

size: .
V: TRBV29-1
D: TRBD2
J: TRBJ2-7
DNA: TGCAGCGTTCATCGAGCGGGGTCCTACGAGCAGTACTTC
CDR3: CSVHRAGSYEQYF

size: .
V: TRBV27
D: .
J: TRBJ1-1
DNA: TGTGCCAGCAGTTCCCTTCTGAACACTGAAGCTTTCTTT
CDR3: CASSSLLNTEAFF

size: .
V: TRBV19
D: .
J: TRBJ1-1
DNA: TGTGCCAGTAGTGCAGGGGCGAACACTGAAGCTTTCTTT
CDR3: CASSAGANTEAFF

size: .
V: TRBV7-9
D: TRBD1
J: TRBJ2-7
DNA: TGTGCCAGCAGTTCAAGGACAGGCGCCTACGAGCAGTACTTC
CDR3: CASSSRTGAYEQYF